This TCR beta chain appears in the sequencing data of a study of T cell responses to AZD1222 COVID-19 vaccine. Findings and limits, study-wide: Breadth and depth of Spike-specific TCRs rose after two AZD1222 doses. At 160-218 and 743-854, vaccine-associated CD4 TCRs were dominant, and they spanned spike. Among the donors, most were white British and more were female, and clonal diversity was possibly underestimated.

Comments on this clone: Its antigen is not known.

The table came from immunoSEQ multiplex PCR; TCRdb's copy has only in-frame clones and leaves some out. The profile shows about 80,000 clones, roughly 87% of them singletons. The source was peripheral blood, collected on day 0 of AZD1222 vaccination. This sequence was found in an adult in good health.

Here the CDR3 DNA reads TGTGCCAGCAGCTTAGCTCAGGGAAGGTATGGCTACACCTTC. Amino acid sequence: CASSLAQGRYGYTF. J is TRBJ1-2 and V is TRBV7-9; D is possibly TRBD1 (5 bases). Germline-derived CDR1 and CDR2 are SEHNR and FQNEAQ (reference sequence). Trimming pared 0 bases from V and 5 bases from J, leaving 10 bases between. CDR3 length equals 14 residues. Full variable domain (rest looked up from reference TRBV7-9 and TRBJ1-2): DTGVSQNPRHKITKRGQNVTFRCDPISEHNRLYWYRQTLGQGPEFLTYFQNEAQLEKSRLLSDRFSAERPKGSFSTLEIQRTEQGDSAMYLCASSLAQGRYGYTFGSGTRLTVV.